The 15 T cell receptor beta chains reported below all come from one sample, sequenced in a study of STAT5B mutations in CD4+ large granular lymphocyte leukemia. The assay was immunoSEQ multiplex PCR, and TCRdb's table has in-frame clones only and misses some. Of tens of thousands of clones in the sample, less than 85% were seen once. Material: CD4+ T cells from blood buffy coats. These receptors all stem from a human donor in good health.

The genes are TRBV4-2 and TRBJ1-5, with 10 positions matching TRBD1. Germline CDR1 reads LGHNA; CDR2 reads YNFKEQ. Trimming removed 2 bases from V and 4 bases from J; junction bases left unmatched: 8. The CDR3 contains 17 residues. The DNA of the CDR3 is TGTGCCAGCAGCCAATATCAAGGGACAGGGGATAATCAGCCCCAGCATTTT. It yields the protein CASSQYQGTGDNQPQHF.

The CDR3, as DNA: TGTGCCAGCAGCCCCTCGATTAGACCTAATTCACCCCTCCACTTT. Amino acids: CASSPSIRPNSPLHF. The chain couples TRBV6-5 to TRBJ1-6; D is ambiguous. Germline assignment: CDR1 MNHEY and CDR2 SVGAGI. The CDR3 sequence is 15 residues long. With 6 bases removed from V and 6 bases from J, the gap between germline ends came to 15 bases.

This chain connects TRBV10-2 to TRBJ2-7; TRBD2 matches at 11 bases. The CDR3 is made up of 13 amino acids. V lost 9 bases to trimming and J lost 2 bases; unmatched junction nucleotides: 3. Germline values: CDR1 WSHSY, CDR2 SAAADI. The CDR3 sequence is CASATSGAYEQYF. CDR3 nucleotide sequence: TGCGCCAGTGCGACTAGCGGGGCCTACGAGCAGTACTTC.

The CDR3 bases are TGTGCCAGCAGGGTCGGGAACTCCTACGAGCAGTACTTC. This translates into CASRVGNSYEQYF. The chain recombines TRBV6-6 with TRBJ2-7, with D possibly TRBD2 on 5 matching bases. The germline CDR1 and CDR2 sequences are MNHNY and SVGAGI (reference sequence). CDR3 length equals 13 residues. The V and J ends lost 6 bases and 0 bases respectively, with 9 bases between them.

This clone came up once. V and J are TRBV15 and TRBJ2-1, with D unresolved. The CDR3 has 15 residues. The V and J ends lost 0 bases and 0 bases respectively, with 6 bases between them. CDR1 is LNHNV and CDR2 is YYDKDF in the germline V gene (reference sequence). In DNA form, the CDR3 reads TGTGCCACCAGCAGAGATGGAAACTCCTACAATGAGCAGTTCTTC. It encodes CATSRDGNSYNEQFF. Full variable domain (remainder filled in from reference TRBV15 and TRBJ2-1): DAMVIQNPRYQVTQFGKPVTLSCSQTLNHNVMYWYQQKSSQAPKLLFHYYDKDFNNEADTPDNFQSRRPNTSFCFLDIRSPGLGDTAMYLCATSRDGNSYNEQFFGPGTRLTVL.

This clone was recorded once. The chain couples TRBV27 to TRBJ2-7, with D possibly TRBD2 on 5 matching bases. The CDR3 has 15 amino acids. Trimming cost V 6 bases and J 3 bases, with 18 bases left between them. Germline loops: CDR1 MNHEY, CDR2 SMNVEV (reference sequence). As DNA, the CDR3 is TGTGCCAGCAGACCCCTCCGGGGTAAGATCTACGAGCAGTACTTC. This codes for CASRPLRGKIYEQYF.

This chain uses TRBV18 with TRBJ2-7, with D hard to call. From germline, CDR1 is KGHSH and CDR2 LQKENI. Trimming left V 3 bases short and J 0 bases short, with 6 bases between. The CDR3 runs 13 residues. Here the CDR3 DNA reads TGTGCCAGCTCACCCCCCAGCTCCTACGAGCAGTACTTC. Translated, it gives CASSPPSSYEQYF. The complete variable domain, with remaining parts taken from reference TRBV18 and TRBJ2-7, reads NAGVMQNPRHLVRRRGQEARLRCSPMKGHSHVYWYRQLPEEGLKFMVYLQKENIIDESGMPKERFSAEFPKEGPSILRIQQVVRGDSAAYFCASSPPSSYEQYFGPGTRLTVT.

J is TRBJ2-1 and V is TRBV25-1; no reliable D call. Trimming took 0 bases from V and 5 from J, leaving 11 bases between them. CDR1 is MGHDK, CDR2 SYGVNS, per germline. The CDR3 loop spans 15 amino acids. CDR3 nucleotides: TGTGCCAGCAGTGAATATACCGGAACCCACAATGAGCAGTTCTTC. It is translated as CASSEYTGTHNEQFF.

The sample holds one count of this clone. J is TRBJ2-2 and V is TRBV15; TRBD2 matches at 9 bases. V lost 5 bases and J lost 5; bases outside the gene matches: 18. Looked up from germline, CDR1 is LNHNV and CDR2 is YYDKDF (reference sequence). The CDR3 is 19 amino acids. The CDR3 coding sequence is TGTGCCACCAGCCCTGGTGTGTTCGGTAGCGGGAGTTTTACCGGGGAGCTGTTTTTT. Amino acids: CATSPGVFGSGSFTGELFF.

The V call is TRBV18, the J call TRBJ2-7; TRBD2 matches 7 bases. Trimming at V came to 0 bases and at J to 2 bases, leaving 4 bases not matched to a gene. Germline values: CDR1 KGHSH, CDR2 LQKENI. This CDR3 has 15 residues. The CDR3 protein is CASSPPLAATYEQYF. The CDR3 nucleotides are TGTGCCAGCTCACCACCGCTAGCGGCAACCTACGAGCAGTACTTC.

This chain joins TRBV30 and TRBJ1-2, with TRBD1 matching over 8 bases. In germline, CDR1 is GTSNPN, CDR2 SVGIG (reference sequence). The trim removed 2 bases at V and 7 bases at J, leaving 6 bases unmatched. The CDR3 sequence is 13 residues long. The CDR3 DNA follows: TGTGCCTGGAGTCCCTCAGGGGGCTCTGGCTACACCTTC. As protein: CAWSPSGGSGYTF.

The V and J genes are TRBV7-8 and TRBJ2-5, with a tentative D call TRBD1 (6 bases). Per germline, CDR1 SGHVS and CDR2 FQNEAQ. The CDR3 runs to 13 residues. With 5 bases removed from V and 5 bases from J, the gap between germline ends came to 12 bases. DNA for the CDR3: TGTGCCAGCAGCGAACAGGGACGGGAGACCCAGTACTTC. Encoded protein: CASSEQGRETQYF.

This chain joins TRBV6-1 and TRBJ2-4, with D tentatively TRBD1 (5 bases). The CDR3 has 13 amino acids. The germline V gene encodes CDR1 MNHNS and CDR2 SASEGT. V was pared by 4 bases and J by 5 bases, with 9 bases between. The CDR3 is CASSARGQNIQYF. CDR3 in DNA: TGTGCCAGCAGTGCAAGGGGCCAAAACATTCAGTACTTC.

The V call is TRBV28, the J call TRBJ1-2; D call uncertain. V lost 2 bases and J lost 8, with 9 bases in between. Germline lookup yields CDR1 MDHEN and CDR2 SYDVKM. The CDR3 has 12 amino acids. The CDR3 loop reads CASSLGVRGYTF. CDR3 coding DNA: TGTGCCAGCAGTTTAGGGGTAAGGGGCTACACCTTC.

This clone came up once. The gene calls are TRBV7-9 and TRBJ2-3; unclear D gene. CDR1 is SEHNR and CDR2 is FQNEAQ in the germline V gene (reference sequence). V was trimmed by 0 bases and J by 4 bases, leaving 2 bases between them. This CDR3 contains 12 residues. For the CDR3, the DNA is TGTGCCAGCAGCTTAGCGGCAGATACGCAGTATTTT. This gives the protein CASSLAADTQYF.